The 20 T cell receptor beta chains listed next were all sequenced from one sample in a study of blood T cell repertoires in COVID-19. Here immunoSEQ multiplex PCR was the method, and the copy in TCRdb shows in-frame clones only, minus some. The repertoire holds about 190,000 clones, with around 86% as singletons. Sequencing input: peripheral blood. These receptors were taken from a woman aged 30 to 39 with active or convalescent COVID-19.

This chain links TRBV5-1 with TRBJ1-5; no clear D. Germline V gene data show CDR1 as SGHRS and CDR2 as YFSETQ. V gave up 4 bases and J gave up 4 bases, with 9 bases separating them. The CDR3 extends over 13 amino acids. The CDR3 DNA is TGCGCCAGCAGCCTTACTCTAAATCAGCCCCAGCATTTT. Amino acid sequence: CASSLTLNQPQHF.

The chain uses TRBV18 and TRBJ1-5, with D perhaps matching TRBD1 (5 bases). CDR1 is KGHSH, CDR2 LQKENI, per germline. The CDR3 has 16 amino acids. V was cut by 3 bases and J by 4 bases, with 16 bases left in between. The chain's CDR3 is CASSPGSGSGNQPQHF. In DNA form, the CDR3 reads TGTGCCAGCTCACCTGGTTCAGGGAGCGGGAATCAGCCCCAGCATTTT.

This chain links TRBV28 with TRBJ2-1; D possibly corresponds to TRBD1 (5 bases). CDR3 length: 13 residues. Germline V gene data show CDR1 as MDHEN and CDR2 as SYDVKM. Trimming took 6 bases from V and 11 from J, leaving 17 bases between them. CDR3 DNA sequence: TGTGCCAGCAGCCGGACGGCAGGGCGGCAGCAGTTCTTC. It specifies CASSRTAGRQQFF.

The chain uses TRBV28 and TRBJ2-3; TRBD2 matches 9 bases. CDR1 is MDHEN, CDR2 SYDVKM, per germline. J lost 1 base, V lost 2 bases, and 7 bases had no gene match. The CDR3 contains 17 residues. CDR3 sequence (DNA): TGTGCCAGCAGTTTAGAGTTAGCGGGAGATGGCACAGATACGCAGTATTTT. Protein product: CASSLELAGDGTDTQYF.

The chain links TRBV4-1 to TRBJ2-1; D uncertain. In germline, CDR1 is MGHRA, CDR2 YSYEKL. V was pared by 2 bases and J by 5 bases, with 16 bases between. The CDR3 extends over 16 amino acids. The CDR3, as DNA: TGCGCCAGCAGCCAATATCGAGGAAGTCGACACAATGAGCAGTTCTTC. As protein: CASSQYRGSRHNEQFF.

This chain links TRBV7-6 with TRBJ1-2, with TRBD1 as a possible D gene (6 bases). The length of the CDR3 is 13 residues. Germline values: CDR1 SGHVS, CDR2 FNYEAQ. With 5 bases removed from V and 2 bases from J, the gap between germline ends came to 9 bases. The CDR3 DNA sequence: TGTGCCAGCAGCGTCGACAGGAACTATGGCTACACCTTC. As protein: CASSVDRNYGYTF.

J is TRBJ1-2 and V is TRBV28, with 9 bases that match TRBD1. CDR3 length equals 15 residues. CDR1 and CDR2 from the germline V gene are MDHEN and SYDVKM. Germline trimming cut 4 bases from V and 4 bases from J; bases unmatched to any gene: 7. Here the CDR3 DNA reads TGTGCCAGCAGTTCCGGACAGGGGCGAGGCTATGGCTACACCTTC. This encodes CASSSGQGRGYGYTF.

J is TRBJ2-2 and V is TRBV4-1; no firm D call. Germline V lookup: CDR1 MGHRA, CDR2 YSYEKL. V dropped 0 bases and J dropped 4 bases, with 6 bases sitting between them. The CDR3 is 14 residues long. CDR3 DNA sequence: TGCGCCAGCAGCCAAGAGCCCGGCACCGGGGAGCTGTTTTTT. It encodes CASSQEPGTGELFF.

For this clone: Other DNA variants within this sample encode the same CDR3. The chain recombines TRBV2 with TRBJ2-5, with D unclear. The CDR3 contains 13 residues. The germline V and J ends were trimmed by 6 bases and 4 bases, with 12 bases remaining between them. Germline V CDR1 and CDR2: SNHLY, FYNNEI. CDR3 protein: CASSGSGGETQYF. As DNA, the CDR3 is TGTGCCAGCAGCGGCAGTGGCGGAGAGACCCAGTACTTC.

The gene calls are TRBV12-3 or TRBV12-4 and TRBJ1-1; D unresolved. Trimming removed 2 bases at V and 6 bases at J, with 10 bases between. The CDR3 is made up of 13 amino acids. In nucleotides, the CDR3 is TGTGCCAGCAGTTTATTCTTGGGCGCTGAAGCTTTCTTT. Its protein product is CASSLFLGAEAFF.

This clone appeared once. The genes are TRBV9 and TRBJ2-2, with 7 bases identical to TRBD1. CDR3 length equals 15 residues. J was trimmed by 1 base and V by 2 bases; bases with no gene match: 2. From germline, CDR1 is SGDLS and CDR2 YYNGEE. The CDR3 spells CASSVWTGNTGELFF. Written as DNA, the CDR3 is TGTGCCAGCAGCGTTTGGACAGGGAACACCGGGGAGCTGTTTTTT.

This chain uses TRBV6-6 with TRBJ1-1; no reliable D call. CDR1 is MNHNY and CDR2 is SVGAGI in the germline V gene (reference sequence). The CDR3 runs 13 residues. Trimming stripped 8 bases from V and 0 bases from J, with 10 bases between. CDR3 sequence (DNA): TGTGCCAGCTTGGTCGGGATGAACACTGAAGCTTTCTTT. Translating it yields CASLVGMNTEAFF.

The chain links TRBV30 to TRBJ1-1; TRBD1 matches at 11 bases. This CDR3 contains 12 residues. Unmatched junction bases numbered 2, after V lost 6 bases and J lost 5 bases. Germline assignment: CDR1 GTSNPN and CDR2 SVGIG (reference sequence). This CDR3 is CACGQGATEAFF. In nucleotides, the CDR3 is TGTGCCTGCGGACAGGGGGCAACTGAAGCTTTCTTT.

The chain is built from TRBV14 and TRBJ2-5, with 8 positions matching TRBD1. The J segment lost 2 bases and the V segment lost 1 base, leaving 6 bases of the junction unmatched. CDR3 length equals 16 residues. Germline CDR1 and CDR2: SGHDN and FVKESK. CDR3 loop: CASSQVSGGFQETQYF. CDR3 bases: TGTGCCAGCAGCCAAGTTTCAGGGGGCTTTCAAGAGACCCAGTACTTC.

V gene TRBV5-6 combines with J gene TRBJ2-7, with 13 nucleotides matching TRBD2. The J segment lost 5 bases and the V segment lost 3 bases, leaving 8 bases of the junction unmatched. Germline loops: CDR1 SGHDT, CDR2 YYEEEE. The CDR3 is 16 residues long. The CDR3: CASSSGLAGELHEQYF. CDR3 bases: TGTGCCAGCAGCTCCGGACTAGCGGGAGAACTCCACGAGCAGTACTTC.

The chain links TRBV28 to TRBJ1-6; D not certain. The V end was cut by 2 bases, the J end by 8 bases, with 10 bases between. Germline CDR1 reads MDHEN; CDR2 reads SYDVKM. This CDR3 comprises 14 residues. The CDR3 sequence is CASSLLGIYSPLHF. The DNA for the CDR3 is TGTGCCAGCAGTTTACTAGGAATTTATTCACCCCTCCACTTT.

The rearrangement links TRBV4-1 to TRBJ1-4; the D is unclear. Trimming stripped 2 bases from V and 9 bases from J, with 13 bases between. The V gene's germline CDR1 is MGHRA and CDR2 YSYEKL. This CDR3 is 14 amino acids long. As DNA, the CDR3 is TGCGCCAGCAGCCAAATCGGAGGGATTAAAAAACTGTTTTTT. Translation: CASSQIGGIKKLFF.

V and J are TRBV5-1 and TRBJ1-4; D unresolved. Germline values: CDR1 SGHRS, CDR2 YFSETQ. The CDR3 extends over 16 amino acids. V lost 4 bases, J lost 0 bases, and 13 bases lay in between. CDR3 sequence: CASSPGWQTTNEKLFF. CDR3 nucleotide sequence: TGCGCCAGCAGCCCCGGGTGGCAAACAACTAATGAAAAACTGTTTTTT.

This chain joins TRBV7-9 and TRBJ1-2, with D unclear. Germline V CDR1 and CDR2: SEHNR, FQNEAQ (reference sequence). The CDR3 is 10 residues long. Between the trimmed V and J ends, which lost 3 bases and 8 bases, there was a span of 4 bases. CDR3 DNA sequence: TGTGCCAGCAGCTTCCCGGGCTACACCTTC. Translated: CASSFPGYTF.

V and J are TRBV6-5 and TRBJ2-7, with TRBD2 matching 7 bases. After removal of 5 bases from V and 9 bases from J, the junction contained 16 bases not matched to a gene. CDR3 length: 15 amino acids. Per the germline V gene, CDR1 is MNHEY and CDR2 is SVGAGI. The CDR3 DNA sequence: TGTGCCAGCAGTAGAGACGGCGGGAGTCCTTGGGGGCAGTACTTC. It yields the protein CASSRDGGSPWGQYF.